At least ten counts were recorded for the clone carrying this TCR beta chain. The data originate from a study of T-cell reconstitution after alpha-beta-depleted transplantation in children. The TCRbeta library was prepared with unique molecular identifiers. In TCRdb, the PCR reads were re-called with MiXCR into one record per CDR3 protein. The sample contains roughly 220,000 distinct CDR3 sequences, 9.7% of which appear only once. The TCR sequence derives from a human donor who donated a stem cell graft to a child with SCID. Specimen: PBMCs from the stem cell graft donor, collected from the stem cell graft.

CDR3 region: CASSLGGPRNIQYF. CDR3 sequence (DNA): TGTGCCAGCAGTTTGGGGGGGCCCAGAAACATTCAGTACTTC. The gene calls are TRBV28 and TRBJ2-4; a weak D match, TRBD2 (7 bases). CDR3 length: 14 residues. Deletions cut 3 bases from V and 6 bases from J, with 12 bases between. Germline V lookup: CDR1 MDHEN, CDR2 SYDVKM.